Listed here is a single T cell receptor beta chain. Its cognate antigen is unknown. This entry comes from a study of T cell repertoires in cytomegalovirus infection. Study information: In the study, CMV epitopes included recently identified HLA-C-restricted and well-studied HLA-B-restricted ones. In public TCR beta signatures, there were indications of both CMV infection and matching HLA type.

Each CDR3 protein gets one entry after TCRdb re-called the reads with MiXCR. Of around 71,000 distinct CDR3 sequences listed, about 40% are singletons. Material: CD8+ T cells from cultured PBMCs, obtained from culture after CMV antigen stimulation. This sequence originates from a human donor in good health (CMV status not recorded). Some clones in this sample may be carry-over from other donors' samples.

The CDR3 loop is CASSLATAGRDYEQYF. The CDR3 DNA reads as TGTGCCAGCAGCTTAGCGACTGCGGGCAGAGACTACGAGCAGTACTTC. V gene TRBV7-9 combines with J gene TRBJ2-7; D perhaps matches TRBD2 (5 bases). Germline CDR1 and CDR2: SEHNR and FQNEAQ (reference sequence). This CDR3 region has 16 residues. V was trimmed by 0 bases and J by 3 bases, leaving 15 bases between them.